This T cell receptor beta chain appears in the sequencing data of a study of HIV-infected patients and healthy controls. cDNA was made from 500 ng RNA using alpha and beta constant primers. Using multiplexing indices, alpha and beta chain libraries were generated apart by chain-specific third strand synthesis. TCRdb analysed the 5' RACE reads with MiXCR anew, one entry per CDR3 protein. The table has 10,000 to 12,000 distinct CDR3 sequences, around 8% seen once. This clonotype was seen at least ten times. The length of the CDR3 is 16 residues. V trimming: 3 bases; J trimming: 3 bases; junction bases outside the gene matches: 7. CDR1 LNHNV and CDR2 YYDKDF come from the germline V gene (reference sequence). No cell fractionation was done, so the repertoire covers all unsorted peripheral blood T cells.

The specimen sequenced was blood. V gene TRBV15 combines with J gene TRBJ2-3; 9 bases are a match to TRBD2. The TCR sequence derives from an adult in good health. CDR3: CATSSHTSGWTDTQYF. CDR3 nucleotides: TGTGCCACCAGCAGCCATACTAGCGGGTGGACAGATACGCAGTATTTT.